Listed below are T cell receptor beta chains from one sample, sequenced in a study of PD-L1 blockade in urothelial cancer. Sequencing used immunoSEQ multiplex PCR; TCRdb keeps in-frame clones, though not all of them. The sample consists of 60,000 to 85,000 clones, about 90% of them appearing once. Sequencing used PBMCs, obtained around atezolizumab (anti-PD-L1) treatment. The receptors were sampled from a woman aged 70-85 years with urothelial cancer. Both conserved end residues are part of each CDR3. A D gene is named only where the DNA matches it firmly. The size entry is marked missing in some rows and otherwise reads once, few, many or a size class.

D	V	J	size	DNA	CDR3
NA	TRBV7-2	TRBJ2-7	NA	TGTGCCAGCAGCTTAGTCCCCACTGGACAGGAGCAGTACTTC	CASSLVPTGQEQYF
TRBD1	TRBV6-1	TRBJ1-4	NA	TGTGCCAGCAGTGAATTAGGCGGACAGGGAGGGAATGTAAAACTGTTTTTT	CASSELGGQGGNVKLFF
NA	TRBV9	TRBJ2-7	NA	TGTGCCAGCAGCGCGGGGTCGGGATACGAGCAGTACTTC	CASSAGSGYEQYF
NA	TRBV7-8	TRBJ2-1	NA	TGTGCCAGCAGGGTGCGCGATGAGCAGTTCTTC	CASRVRDEQFF
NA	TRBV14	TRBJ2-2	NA	TGTGCCAGCAGCCAAGCCAGGGTCTGGTCCGGGGAGCTGTTTTTT	CASSQARVWSGELFF
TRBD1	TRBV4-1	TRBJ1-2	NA	TGCGCCAGCAGCCAAGCTAGGGCCAGGGGGTGGGGTGGCTACACCTTC	CASSQARARGWGGYTF
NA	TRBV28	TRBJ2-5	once	TGTGCCAGCAGTTTTCAGGCTCTGGAGACCCAGTACTTC	CASSFQALETQYF
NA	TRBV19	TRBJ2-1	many	TGTGCCAGTAGCGTGGGCCCTAGCGCCTACAATGAGCAGTTCTTC	CASSVGPSAYNEQFF
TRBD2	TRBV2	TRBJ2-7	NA	TGTGCCAGCAGTGGGGGACTAGCGGGGGGTCCCTACGAGCAGTACTTC	CASSGGLAGGPYEQYF
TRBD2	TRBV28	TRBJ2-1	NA	TGTGCCAGCGAGGGACTAGCGCAATACAATGAGCAGTTCTTC	CASEGLAQYNEQFF
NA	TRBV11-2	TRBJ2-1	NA	TGTGCCAGCAGCCCTTGGACAGATTCCTACAATGAGCAGTTCTTC	CASSPWTDSYNEQFF
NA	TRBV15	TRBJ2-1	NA	TGTGCCACCAGCAGAGGTGCGGGCCCGAGCTCCTACAATGAGCAGTTCTTC	CATSRGAGPSSYNEQFF
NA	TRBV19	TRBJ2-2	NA	TGTGCCAGTAGTATGGGTGTAGCGGGGGAGCTGTTTTTT	CASSMGVAGELFF
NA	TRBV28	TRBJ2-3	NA	TGTGCCAGCAGTCCCCGGAGGGGCCTGGGTGCAGATACGCAGTATTTT	CASSPRRGLGADTQYF
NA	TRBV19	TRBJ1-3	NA	TGTGCCAGTAGTATCGGGGACTCTGGAAACACCATATATTTT	CASSIGDSGNTIYF
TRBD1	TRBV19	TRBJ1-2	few	TGTGCCAGTAGGGGACAGGAAATCTATGGCTACACCTTC	CASRGQEIYGYTF
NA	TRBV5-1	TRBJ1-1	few	TGCGCCAGCAGCTTGGGTAATCTTCTATATCGGAACACTGAAGCTTTCTTT	CASSLGNLLYRNTEAFF
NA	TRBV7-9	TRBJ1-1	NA	TGTGCCAGCAGCGGCTTGAACACTGAAGCTTTCTTT	CASSGLNTEAFF
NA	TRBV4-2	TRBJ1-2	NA	TGTGCCAGCAGCCAAGAGTCGGGGGGGCGGCTCTATGGCTACACCTTC	CASSQESGGRLYGYTF
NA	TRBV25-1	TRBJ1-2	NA	TGTGCCAGCAGTGGCCCAGGATTCCTATATGGCTACACCTTC	CASSGPGFLYGYTF
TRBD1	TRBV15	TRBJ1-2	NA	TGTGCCACCAGCATGGGCCAGGGGGCCTATGGCTACACCTTC	CATSMGQGAYGYTF
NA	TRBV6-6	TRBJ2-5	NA	TGTGCCAGCACCCAGGCGGGCAGGCAAGAGACCCAGTACTTC	CASTQAGRQETQYF
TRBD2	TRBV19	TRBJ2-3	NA	TGTGCCAGTAGTTTAGCGGGAGCAACAGATACGCAGTATTTT	CASSLAGATDTQYF
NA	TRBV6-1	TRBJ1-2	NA	TGTGCCAGCAGTGAGAGGACAGCCGCTAACTATGGCTACACCTTC	CASSERTAANYGYTF
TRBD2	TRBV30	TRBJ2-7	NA	TGTGCCTGGAGTACCCAGACTAGCGGCTCCTACGAGCAGTACTTC	CAWSTQTSGSYEQYF
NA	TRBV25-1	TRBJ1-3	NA	TGTGCCAGCAGTGAACCAGGGGAAGCTGGAAACACCATATATTTT	CASSEPGEAGNTIYF
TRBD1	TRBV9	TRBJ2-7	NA	TGTGCCAGCAGCTCCGCCTATCCGGGACAGGGCGGTGGAGACTACGAGCAGTACTTC	CASSSAYPGQGGGDYEQYF
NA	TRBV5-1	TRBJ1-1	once	TGCGCCAGCAGCTTGGACCCTACCGGGACACCAAACACTGAAGCTTTCTTT	CASSLDPTGTPNTEAFF
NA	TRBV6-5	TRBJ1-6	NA	TGTGCCAGTTTTACTGGGAGTGTTAATTCACCCCTCCACTTT	CASFTGSVNSPLHF
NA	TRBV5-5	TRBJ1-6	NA	TGTGCCAGCAGCTTGTTTGGGGGCGCAGAGAATTCACCCCTCCACTTT	CASSLFGGAENSPLHF
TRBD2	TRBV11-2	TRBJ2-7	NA	TGTGCCAGCAGCTTAGCCGGCGGGAGGGCCGGGTACGAGCAGTACTTC	CASSLAGGRAGYEQYF
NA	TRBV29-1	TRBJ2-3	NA	TGCAGCGTTGAAAGTGGGGCGCCGCAGTATTTT	CSVESGAPQYF
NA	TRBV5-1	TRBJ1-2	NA	TGCGCCAGCACAGCGAACCCGACAGGACCTTCTAACTATGGCTACACCTTC	CASTANPTGPSNYGYTF
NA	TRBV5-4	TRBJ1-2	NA	TGTGCCAGCACCCCGGACAGATCCTATGGCTACACCTTC	CASTPDRSYGYTF
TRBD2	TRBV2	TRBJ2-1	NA	TGTGCCAGCAGTGAATCGGGAGGGGGGGCGAGGGAGCAGTTCTTC	CASSESGGGAREQFF
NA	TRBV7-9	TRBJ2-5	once	TGTGCCAGCAGCTTAGATAGGCGGCGGCAAGAGACCCAGTACTTC	CASSLDRRRQETQYF
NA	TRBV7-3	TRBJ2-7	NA	TGTGCCAGCAGCTTAGGCGCGGAATACGAGCAGTACTTC	CASSLGAEYEQYF
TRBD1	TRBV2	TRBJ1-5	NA	TGTGCTAGCAGCGCCACGGGACAGCCGGGGCAGCCCCAGCATTTT	CASSATGQPGQPQHF
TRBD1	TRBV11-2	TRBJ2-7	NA	TGTGCCAGCACCCGGGACAGGGGACCCGAGCAGTACTTC	CASTRDRGPEQYF
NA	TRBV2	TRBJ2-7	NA	TGTGCCAGCAGTGAAGCGCTTTTTATTGTAAGGGACAAGTCCTACGAGCAGTACTTC	CASSEALFIVRDKSYEQYF
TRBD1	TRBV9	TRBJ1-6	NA	TGTGCCAGCAGCGCCACAGGGGGCTCCTATAATTCACCCCTCCACTTT	CASSATGGSYNSPLHF
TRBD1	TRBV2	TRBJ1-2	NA	TGTGCCAGCAGTGAACCCACAGGGGCTTTTAACTATGGCTACACCTTC	CASSEPTGAFNYGYTF
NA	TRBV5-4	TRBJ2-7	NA	TGTGCCAGCAGCCTTGTTGGGACTTACGAGCAGTACTTC	CASSLVGTYEQYF
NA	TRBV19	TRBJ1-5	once	TGTGCCAGTAGTATTCGACGCAGCGACCATCAGCCCCAGCATTTT	CASSIRRSDHQPQHF
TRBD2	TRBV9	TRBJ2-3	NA	TGTGCCAGCAGCGCCCCACTAGCGGGGGGCTTGACAGATACGCAGTATTTT	CASSAPLAGGLTDTQYF
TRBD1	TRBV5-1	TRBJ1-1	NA	TGCGCCAGCAGCTTGGGAGGACAGGTTATGAACACTGAAGCTTTCTTT	CASSLGGQVMNTEAFF
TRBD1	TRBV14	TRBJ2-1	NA	TGTGCCAGCAGAGGGACAGGGGGTAACAATGAGCAGTTCTTC	CASRGTGGNNEQFF
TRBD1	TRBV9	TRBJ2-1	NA	TGTGCCAGCAGCGTAGCAGGACAGGCTAGCTCCTACAATGAGCAGTTCTTC	CASSVAGQASSYNEQFF
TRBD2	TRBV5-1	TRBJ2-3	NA	TGCGCCAGCAGCTTGTCCGGGACTAGCGGCACAGATACGCAGTATTTT	CASSLSGTSGTDTQYF
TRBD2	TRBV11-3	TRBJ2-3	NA	TGTGCCAGCAGCTCGGATACGACTAGCGTCGGTTCCCTGTATTTT	CASSSDTTSVGSLYF
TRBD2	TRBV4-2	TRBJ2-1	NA	TGTGCCAGCAGCCAAGCGACTAGCGGGGCGAATGAGCAGTTCTTC	CASSQATSGANEQFF
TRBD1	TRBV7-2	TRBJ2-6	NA	TGTGCCAGCAGCTTCGGGACAGGGGCTCAAACTGGGGCCAACGTCCTGACTTTC	CASSFGTGAQTGANVLTF
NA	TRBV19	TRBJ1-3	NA	TGTGCCAGTAGTATAGGCCGTGGACTTTTCTCTGGAAACACCATATATTTT	CASSIGRGLFSGNTIYF
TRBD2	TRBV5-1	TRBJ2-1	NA	TGCGCCAGCAGCTTCGGGGGGAGCTACAATGAGCAGTTCTTC	CASSFGGSYNEQFF
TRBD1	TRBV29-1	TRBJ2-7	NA	TGCAGCGTTGAAGAGACAGGGGGAAGCTCCTACGAGCAGTACTTC	CSVEETGGSSYEQYF
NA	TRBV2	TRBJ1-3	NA	TGTGCCAGCAGTGATCAACTTGGAAACACCATATATTTT	CASSDQLGNTIYF
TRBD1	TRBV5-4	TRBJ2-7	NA	TGTGCCAGCAGCTTGATCCTCAGAGGACAGGGCTACGAGCAGTACTTC	CASSLILRGQGYEQYF